These T cell receptor beta chains were read from a single sample in a study of cytomegalovirus exposure and HLA in healthy donors. Libraries were prepared by immunoSEQ multiplex PCR; TCRdb keeps only in-frame clonotypes and omits some of them. The sample contains 98,000 or so clones, approximately 80% of which appear only once. The sequenced material came from PBMCs. The receptors derive from a woman in her late teens or twenties in good health and CMV-seropositive. Both conserved end residues are part of each CDR3. Fields, in order: clone size, V gene, D gene, J gene, CDR3 DNA, CDR3 protein. A D gene is named only where the DNA matches it firmly. Clone size appears in some rows only: once, few, many, or a class for an expanded clone.

once	TRBV28	TRBD2	TRBJ2-7	TGTGCCAGCAGTGAACCGGGACTAGCGGTCTACGAGCAGTACTTC	CASSEPGLAVYEQYF
NA	TRBV5-1	NA	TRBJ2-3	TGCGCCAGCAGCTTGGTGGGGGAGGCAGATACGCAGTATTTT	CASSLVGEADTQYF
NA	TRBV4-1	NA	TRBJ1-2	TGCGCCAGCAGCCAAGATCCGGGGTCCCTTCGCTCCGCTTATGGCTACACCTTC	CASSQDPGSLRSAYGYTF
NA	TRBV7-9	TRBD1	TRBJ1-3	TGTGCCAGCAGCCCAAGGACAGGGGCCAACACCATATATTTT	CASSPRTGANTIYF
NA	TRBV5-4	NA	TRBJ2-7	TGTGCCAGCAGCTTGTCCAGGGTGGACGAGCAGTACTTC	CASSLSRVDEQYF
once	TRBV2	NA	TRBJ2-4	TGTGCCAGCAGTGATTATCTAGCCAAAAACATTCAGTACTTC	CASSDYLAKNIQYF
once	TRBV5-1	TRBD1	TRBJ2-1	TGCGCCAGCAGCTACAGGGGAGAACAAAATGAGCAGTTCTTC	CASSYRGEQNEQFF
NA	TRBV6-1	TRBD1	TRBJ1-3	TGTGCCAGCAGTGCTCCCGGACAGGTTATTACTGGAAACACCATATATTTT	CASSAPGQVITGNTIYF
NA	TRBV28	TRBD2	TRBJ2-1	TGTGCCAGCAGCCCCGAACTGGGACTAGCGGGAGTACGTGAGCAGTTCTTC	CASSPELGLAGVREQFF
NA	TRBV30	NA	TRBJ1-1	TGTGCCTGGAGCGGGGGGATGATCACTGAAGCTTTCTTT	CAWSGGMITEAFF
NA	TRBV4-2	NA	TRBJ2-1	TGTGCCAGCAGCCAAGATTCCCAGCGGGATGAGCAGTTCTTC	CASSQDSQRDEQFF
few	TRBV4-1	NA	TRBJ1-1	TGCGCCAGCAGCCAAGCGGGGAACACTGAAGCTTTCTTT	CASSQAGNTEAFF
few	TRBV7-2	NA	TRBJ2-3	TGTGCCAGCAGCTTGAGGCCAAGCACAGATACGCAGTATTTT	CASSLRPSTDTQYF
NA	TRBV27	TRBD1	TRBJ1-1	TGTGCCAGCAGTTACAACAGGGGGCAGAACACTGAAGCTTTCTTT	CASSYNRGQNTEAFF
NA	TRBV4-1	TRBD2	TRBJ2-2	TGCGCCAGCAGCCAACACCCAGCGGGAGCCGGGGAGCTGTTTTTT	CASSQHPAGAGELFF
NA	TRBV14	TRBD1	TRBJ2-7	TGTGCCAGCAGCAGGGACAGGGGACAACGCTACGAGCAGTACTTC	CASSRDRGQRYEQYF
NA	TRBV6-5	TRBD2	TRBJ2-7	TGTGCCAGCATTCCAACCTGGGGGGAGGGCGAGCAGTACTTC	CASIPTWGEGEQYF
NA	TRBV28	NA	TRBJ1-5	TGTGCCAGCAGTTTAGGGGGGAGCAATCAGCCCCAGCATTTT	CASSLGGSNQPQHF
NA	TRBV30	TRBD2	TRBJ2-7	TGTGCCTGGGGAGCGCTTAGCGGGAGGAACGAGCAGTACTTC	CAWGALSGRNEQYF
NA	TRBV9	NA	TRBJ2-3	TGTGCCAGCAGCCGACAGACCACAGATACGCAGTATTTT	CASSRQTTDTQYF
few	TRBV7-9	NA	TRBJ1-4	TGTGCCAGCAGCTTCATAGGCGGACGGAGGGGTGGTGAAAAACTGTTTTTT	CASSFIGGRRGGEKLFF
NA	TRBV6-5	NA	TRBJ1-1	TGTGCCAGCGGAGAGCCCACTGAAGCTTTCTTT	CASGEPTEAFF
NA	TRBV23-1	TRBD1	TRBJ2-7	TGCGCCAGCAGTCACCAGAGGATCGACCGGGACAGGGGGCTGTGCGAGCAGTACTTC	CASSHQRIDRDRGLCEQYF
NA	TRBV7-8	TRBD2	TRBJ2-3	TGTGCCAGCATTCCCCTGCGGTTTGCGGGAGGGCGTACAGATACGCAGTATTTT	CASIPLRFAGGRTDTQYF
NA	TRBV16	NA	TRBJ1-2	TGTGCCAGCAGCCAGTCGTCAGTCCTGTATGGCTACACCTTC	CASSQSSVLYGYTF
NA	TRBV11-2	TRBD1	TRBJ2-1	TGTGCCAGCAGCCCGGGACAGGGGCCCTCCTACAATGAGCAGTTCTTC	CASSPGQGPSYNEQFF
NA	TRBV5-6	TRBD1	TRBJ2-5	TGTGCCAGCAGAGACAGGGGCGGGAAGACCCAGTACTTC	CASRDRGGKTQYF
once	TRBV2	TRBD2	TRBJ2-3	TGTGCCAGCAGACCTAGCGGAGGGGGCACAGATACGCAGTATTTT	CASRPSGGGTDTQYF
few	TRBV14	TRBD2	TRBJ2-7	TGTGCCAGCAGCCCCGAGTGGGTAGCGGGGTCCTACGAGCAGTACTTC	CASSPEWVAGSYEQYF
NA	TRBV6-5	TRBD1	TRBJ2-5	TGTGCCAGCAGCATCGACAGGGCGACCCAGTACTTC	CASSIDRATQYF
NA	TRBV5-1	NA	TRBJ2-7	TGCGCCAGCAGCTTGCAGGGCGGGCGGGGTGGGGGCGAGCAGTACTTC	CASSLQGGRGGGEQYF
NA	TRBV6-5	NA	TRBJ2-3	TGTGCCAGCAGTAAAACGGAGGAGAGCACAGATACGCAGTATTTT	CASSKTEESTDTQYF
NA	TRBV11-2	TRBD2	TRBJ2-1	TGTGCCAGCAGCTTAAGCCTACTAGCGGGAGGGTACAATGAGCAGTTCTTC	CASSLSLLAGGYNEQFF
NA	TRBV30	NA	TRBJ2-1	TGTGCCTGGAGTGTACCTAGGCGCGATGAGCAGTTCTTC	CAWSVPRRDEQFF
NA	TRBV7-3	NA	TRBJ2-7	TGTGCCAGCAGCCCCGGTGGGCCCGAAGAGCAGTACTTC	CASSPGGPEEQYF
NA	TRBV19	NA	TRBJ2-5	TGTGCCAGTAGATTGGGAGACTGGGCCGACACCAAAGAGACCCAGTACTTC	CASRLGDWADTKETQYF
NA	TRBV20-1	NA	TRBJ1-2	TGCAGTGCTACCGGGTCCTATGGCTACACCTTC	CSATGSYGYTF
NA	TRBV20-1	NA	TRBJ2-5	TGCAGTGCCACATACCAAGAGACCCAGTACTTC	CSATYQETQYF
NA	TRBV2	NA	TRBJ1-3	TGTGCCAGCAGTGATCTGGGAAACACCATATATTTT	CASSDLGNTIYF
few	TRBV5-1	NA	TRBJ2-1	TGCGCCAGCAGCTTGATGGCGGGCTCCTACAATGAGCAGTTCTTC	CASSLMAGSYNEQFF
NA	TRBV28	NA	TRBJ2-5	TGTGCCAGCAGCACAAACAGGCCTCAAGAGACCCAGTACTTC	CASSTNRPQETQYF
NA	TRBV19	TRBD1	TRBJ1-4	TGTGCCAGTAGTCCGACAGGGCTTGGTGAAAAACTGTTTTTT	CASSPTGLGEKLFF
NA	TRBV5-4	NA	TRBJ1-2	TGTGCCAGCAGAAACCGACACAGGCTCGACTATGGCTACACCTTC	CASRNRHRLDYGYTF
NA	TRBV4-1	NA	TRBJ2-3	TGCGCCAGCAGCCAAGCTGACAGTAGTAGCACAGATACGCAGTATTTT	CASSQADSSSTDTQYF
NA	TRBV4-1	NA	TRBJ1-6	TGCGCCAGCAGCCAAGATATAAGTTCTAGCTCCTATAATTCACCCCTCCACTTT	CASSQDISSSSYNSPLHF
once	TRBV28	TRBD2	TRBJ2-2	TGTGCCAGCAGGCCACTAGCGGGAGGGTCCACCGGGGAGCTGTTTTTT	CASRPLAGGSTGELFF
NA	TRBV9	TRBD1	TRBJ2-5	TGTGCCAGCAGCGGAACGACAGGGCTAGGGGAGACCCAGTACTTC	CASSGTTGLGETQYF
many	TRBV6-4	TRBD2	TRBJ2-1	TGTGCCAGCAGTGACGGGACTAGCGCCAATGAGCAGTTCTTC	CASSDGTSANEQFF
NA	TRBV27	TRBD1	TRBJ1-2	TGTGCCAGCAGTTTAGGACCCCGACAGGGTGGCGGCTACACCTTC	CASSLGPRQGGGYTF
NA	TRBV29-1	NA	TRBJ1-1	TGCAGCGTTGGACGACAGGCGGGCACTGAAGCTTTCTTT	CSVGRQAGTEAFF
NA	TRBV5-4	NA	TRBJ2-5	TGTGCCAGCAGCTTGGCCCCCTCGACTAGCCAAGAGACCCAGTACTTC	CASSLAPSTSQETQYF
NA	TRBV28	NA	TRBJ2-3	TGTGCCAGCAGTTTTCGGAGCACAGATACGCAGTATTTT	CASSFRSTDTQYF
NA	TRBV30	NA	TRBJ1-2	TGTGCCTCGAAGGTACAGGGCTATGGCTACACCTTC	CASKVQGYGYTF
NA	TRBV28	NA	TRBJ1-2	TGTGCCAGCAGCCTCCCGGGGGATGGCTACACCTTC	CASSLPGDGYTF
NA	TRBV29-1	NA	TRBJ1-4	TGCAGCGCTCGAGGGATACAGGGAACTAATGAAAAACTGTTTTTT	CSARGIQGTNEKLFF
NA	TRBV30	NA	TRBJ2-1	TGTGCCTGGAGCGGTGGAGTCTACAATGAGCAGTTCTTC	CAWSGGVYNEQFF
NA	TRBV9	TRBD2	TRBJ2-1	TGTGCCAGCAGCTCCGTAGGGAGGGATGAGCAGTTCTTC	CASSSVGRDEQFF
NA	TRBV28	NA	TRBJ2-5	TGTGCCAGCACCAACCCCCCCGGGGTTGGAGACCAGTACTTC	CASTNPPGVGDQYF